This TCR beta chain emerged from a study of shared clonotypes between healthy human individuals. Looking at the study overall: Each donor's CD4 naive and CD4 memory cells filled three plates apiece, CD8 naive two, and CD8 memory one.

CDR3 length: 13 residues. Germline-derived CDR1 and CDR2 are SNHLY and FYNNEI. V dropped 7 bases and J dropped 4 bases, with 10 bases sitting between them. A word on this clone: Its antigen is not known.

Study findings and constraints: Generation probability values for non-shared clonotypes were lower than those for clonotypes shared by all four donors.

TCRdb's copy holds only in-frame clones and misses some; the assay was immunoSEQ multiplex PCR. The sample shows hundreds of thousands of clones, less than 85% of them seen only once. The sequence derives from a young man in good health. Sequenced input: memory CD4+ T cells sorted from blood. Subset here: CD45RA-negative fraction. This chain uses TRBV2 with TRBJ2-2; TRBD1 is a possible D gene (5 bases). CDR3 amino acids: CASKTRATGELFF. For the CDR3, the DNA is TGTGCCAGCAAGACCAGGGCCACCGGGGAGCTGTTTTTT.